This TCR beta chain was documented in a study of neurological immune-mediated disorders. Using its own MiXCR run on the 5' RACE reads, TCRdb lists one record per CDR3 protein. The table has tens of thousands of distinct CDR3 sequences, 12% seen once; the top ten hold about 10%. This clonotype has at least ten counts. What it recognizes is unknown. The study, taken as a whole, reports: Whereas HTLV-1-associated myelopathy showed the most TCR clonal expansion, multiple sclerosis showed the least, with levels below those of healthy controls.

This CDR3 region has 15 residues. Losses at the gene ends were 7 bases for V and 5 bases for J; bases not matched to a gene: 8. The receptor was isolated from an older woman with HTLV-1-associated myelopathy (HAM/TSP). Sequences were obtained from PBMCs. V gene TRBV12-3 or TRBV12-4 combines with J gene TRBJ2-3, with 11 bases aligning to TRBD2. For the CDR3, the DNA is TGTGCCAGCACCATAGCGGGAGGGCCGCTAGATACGCAGTATTTT. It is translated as CASTIAGGPLDTQYF.